The 25 T cell receptor beta chains below come from one sample, sequenced in a study of T cell changes during pregnancy in multiple sclerosis. The table came from immunoSEQ multiplex PCR; TCRdb's copy has only in-frame clones and leaves some out. In the table there are under 85,000 clones, around nine tenths of which are singletons. The source material was CD4+ T cells from peripheral blood mononuclear cells, sampled in the second trimester of pregnancy. The receptors originated from a female donor with multiple sclerosis, enrolled in a pregnancy study.

The genes are TRBV7-2 and TRBJ1-5; D possibly corresponds to TRBD1 (6 bases). Trimming took off 5 bases at V and 7 bases at J, with 15 bases between the two ends. CDR3 length: 14 residues. The germline gives CDR1 SGHTA, CDR2 FQGNSA. The DNA for the CDR3 is TGTGCCAGCAGCCTTAAGGGGGACGGCCAGCCCCAGCATTTT. Translated, it gives CASSLKGDGQPQHF.

The chain recombines TRBV10-3 with TRBJ2-7, with 7 bases identical to TRBD1. Unmatched junction bases numbered 12, after V lost 6 bases and J lost 7 bases. Germline CDR1 and CDR2: ENHRY and SYGVKD. This CDR3 comprises 14 residues. The CDR3 region is CAISGTGDRGEQYF. CDR3 nucleotide sequence: TGTGCCATCAGCGGTACAGGGGACCGCGGGGAGCAGTACTTC.

The CDR3, as DNA: TGTGCCGGACAGTCAACCTACGAGCAGTACTTC. Amino acids: CAGQSTYEQYF. The genes are TRBV7-9 and TRBJ2-7; TRBD1 might be the D (6 bases). Germline CDR1 and CDR2: SEHNR and FQNEAQ (reference sequence). The CDR3 sequence is 11 residues long. V lost 11 bases, J lost 2 bases, and 10 bases lay in between.

V is TRBV5-3 and J is TRBJ2-3; no clear D. TRBV5-3 is marked as an open reading frame, function uncertain. Trimming removed 7 bases from V and 6 bases from J, with 6 bases in between. The CDR3 runs 10 residues. CDR3: CARRLDTQYF. CDR3 coding DNA: TGTGCCAGACGACTGGATACGCAGTATTTT.

The chain joins TRBV19 to TRBJ1-6; D is unresolved. The V end lost 5 bases, the J end lost 9 bases, and 11 bases lay between the germline ends. This CDR3 comprises 13 residues. Germline assignment: CDR1 LNHDA and CDR2 SQIVND (reference sequence). CDR3 DNA: TGTGCCAGTAGTGTGGGCTTAGGTTCACCCCTCCACTTT. It is translated as CASSVGLGSPLHF.

The rearrangement links TRBV10-3 to TRBJ1-4; D is ambiguous. The CDR3 has 13 residues. Deletions cut 8 bases from V and 0 bases from J, with 7 bases between. Per germline, CDR1 ENHRY and CDR2 SYGVKD. The CDR3 is CAIAQATNEKLFF. The CDR3 region has the DNA TGTGCCATCGCCCAGGCAACTAATGAAAAACTGTTTTTT.

The chain joins TRBV7-2 to TRBJ2-7; D uncertain. The V and J ends lost 3 bases and 0 bases respectively, with 9 bases between them. CDR3 length: 14 residues. Germline CDR1 and CDR2: SGHTA and FQGNSA. CDR3 DNA: TGTGCCAGCAGCTTGCCAGGTGCCTCCTACGAGCAGTACTTC. This translates into CASSLPGASYEQYF.

The chain carries TRBV5-3 and TRBJ2-7; possible D gene TRBD2, 6 bases. TRBV5-3 is an open reading frame, and its role is uncertain. The CDR3 runs 16 residues. Trimming left V 0 bases short and J 2 bases short, with 15 bases between. CDR3 residues: CARSLGRGAGTYEQYF. The CDR3 bases are TGTGCCAGAAGCTTGGGACGCGGGGCCGGGACCTACGAGCAGTACTTC.

The chain has TRBV7-2 and TRBJ1-2, with D unresolved. V was shortened by 2 bases and J by 8 bases, with 12 bases between the two germline ends. The CDR3 runs to 13 residues. Germline CDR1 reads SGHTA; CDR2 reads FQGNSA. The CDR3 DNA is TGTGCCAGCAGCTTAATCGCCCCCCGGGGCTACACCTTC. Translation: CASSLIAPRGYTF.

The chain couples TRBV7-9 to TRBJ2-1; possible D gene TRBD1, 5 bases. CDR1 is SEHNR, CDR2 FQNEAQ, per germline (reference sequence). The ends were cut back, 8 bases at V and 7 bases at J, with 15 bases in the middle. This CDR3 contains 13 residues. CDR3 region: CASRTTRVNEQFF. CDR3 coding DNA: TGTGCCAGCCGGACAACCCGGGTAAATGAGCAGTTCTTC.

The chain uses TRBV9 and TRBJ1-3; 8 bases align to TRBD1. J gave up 4 bases and V 2 bases, and 8 bases lay outside the gene matches. Germline-derived CDR1 and CDR2 are SGDLS and YYNGEE. This CDR3 region has 16 residues. For the CDR3, the DNA is TGTGCCAGCAGCGTCACCACCGGGACAGGAGGAAACACCATATATTTT. Protein sequence: CASSVTTGTGGNTIYF.

The chain employs TRBV7-8 and TRBJ2-2; D possibly corresponds to TRBD1 (5 bases). V lost 10 bases, J lost 5 bases, and 11 bases lay in between. Germline CDR1 is SGHVS and CDR2 is FQNEAQ. This CDR3 is 12 amino acids long. As DNA, the CDR3 is TGTGCCACCGGGCAGGGAACCGGGGAGCTGTTTTTT. Amino acids: CATGQGTGELFF.

This chain uses TRBV6-5 with TRBJ2-2; 8 positions match TRBD1. The CDR3 length is 15 residues. CDR1 and CDR2 (germline): MNHEY, SVGAGI. V lost 6 bases, J lost 3 bases, and 6 bases stayed unmatched. CDR3 in DNA: TGTGCCAGCAGCGGGACAGGATTGTACACCGGGGAGCTGTTTTTT. Protein product: CASSGTGLYTGELFF.

The chain has TRBV5-1 and TRBJ1-5, with a possible D match to TRBD1 (5 bases). Trimming removed 0 bases at V and 2 bases at J, with 6 bases between. The CDR3 is 14 residues long. The germline CDR1 and CDR2 sequences are SGHRS and YFSETQ. The CDR3 loop is CASSLETGNQPQHF. The CDR3 DNA reads as TGCGCCAGCAGCTTGGAGACAGGCAATCAGCCCCAGCATTTT.

This chain joins TRBV6-5 and TRBJ2-3; D is unresolved. The V gene's germline CDR1 is MNHEY and CDR2 SVGAGI. The V end lost 2 bases, the J end lost 2 bases, and 8 bases lay between the germline ends. The CDR3 spans 14 residues. CDR3 DNA sequence: TGTGCCAGCAGTTACACAGCTTACACAGATACGCAGTATTTT. This translates into CASSYTAYTDTQYF.

The chain has TRBV7-9 and TRBJ1-3; no firm D call. The V end was cut by 5 bases, the J end by 4 bases, with 6 bases between. Germline CDR1 reads SEHNR; CDR2 reads FQNEAQ (reference sequence). This CDR3 is 12 amino acids long. CDR3 region: CASSTRGNTIYF. The DNA for the CDR3 is TGTGCCAGCAGCACTCGAGGAAACACCATATATTTT. The full variable domain, in which reference TRBV7-9 and TRBJ1-3 provide the parts outside the CDR3, is DTGVSQNPRHKITKRGQNVTFRCDPISEHNRLYWYRQTLGQGPEFLTYFQNEAQLEKSRLLSDRFSAERPKGSFSTLEIQRTEQGDSAMYLCASSTRGNTIYFGEGSWLTVV.

The chain is built from TRBV6-4 and TRBJ2-3, with 12 bases matching TRBD2. The CDR3 length is 15 residues. Germline V gives CDR1 MRHNA, CDR2 SNTAGT. V was clipped by 6 bases and J by 3 bases; unmatched bases: 4. The CDR3 region is CASSSSGRGTDTQYF. Here the CDR3 DNA reads TGTGCCAGCAGCTCTAGCGGGAGGGGTACAGATACGCAGTATTTT.

The V and J genes are TRBV7-3 and TRBJ2-5, with unresolved D. Germline lookup yields CDR1 SGHTA and CDR2 FQGTGA. The length of the CDR3 is 13 residues. V was pared by 0 bases and J by 5 bases, with 7 bases between. In DNA form, the CDR3 reads TGTGCCAGCAGCTTAACTAGTACGGAGACCCAGTACTTC. This sequence encodes CASSLTSTETQYF.

CDR3 residues: CASSLGLAGGTETQYF. CDR3 nucleotide sequence: TGTGCCAGCAGCTTAGGACTAGCGGGGGGAACGGAGACCCAGTACTTC. The chain links TRBV11-2 to TRBJ2-5; 13 bases are shared with TRBD2. The germline V gene encodes CDR1 SGHAT and CDR2 FQNNGV. After removal of 1 base from V and 5 bases from J, the junction contained 4 bases not matched to a gene. The CDR3 has 16 residues.

The chain couples TRBV19 to TRBJ1-4, with unresolved D. Between the trimmed V and J ends, which lost 4 bases and 0 bases, there was a span of 12 bases. The CDR3 contains 16 residues. Looked up from germline, CDR1 is LNHDA and CDR2 is SQIVND (reference sequence). The CDR3 here is CASSRGTGTTNEKLFF. In nucleotides, the CDR3 is TGTGCCAGTAGTAGGGGTACCGGGACAACTAATGAAAAACTGTTTTTT.

The chain carries TRBV2 and TRBJ1-5, with D possibly TRBD1 on 6 matching bases. Germline CDR1 and CDR2: SNHLY and FYNNEI. The CDR3 is 14 residues long. Deletions cut 7 bases from V and 3 bases from J, with 13 bases between. The CDR3 reads CASTMQGYNQPQHF. The CDR3, as DNA: TGTGCCAGCACAATGCAGGGGTACAATCAGCCCCAGCATTTT.

The V gene is TRBV11-2, the J gene TRBJ1-2, with 12 bases lining up with TRBD1. The CDR3 loop spans 16 amino acids. Germline V gene sequence: CDR1 SGHAT, CDR2 FQNNGV. Trimming took 4 bases from V and 7 from J; bases not matched to a gene: 10. DNA of the CDR3: TGTGCCAGCAGCTCCGTTAGAGAGGGACAGGGGGCTGGCTACACCTTC. This sequence encodes CASSSVREGQGAGYTF.

The sample holds one count of this clone. The chain couples TRBV27 to TRBJ1-6; possibly TRBD1 for D (5 bases). Germline V gene data show CDR1 as MNHEY and CDR2 as SMNVEV (reference sequence). Trimming removed 1 base from V and 0 bases from J, with 7 bases in between. The length of the CDR3 is 16 residues. This CDR3 is CASSLLQGSYNSPLHF. CDR3 in DNA: TGTGCCAGCAGTTTATTGCAGGGCTCCTATAATTCACCCCTCCACTTT.

The chain links TRBV19 to TRBJ1-2; D is unclear. CDR1 LNHDA and CDR2 SQIVND come from the germline V gene (reference sequence). The CDR3 length is 13 residues. Trimming removed 1 base at V and 2 bases at J, with 5 bases between. CDR3 residues: CASSIGRNYGYTF. As DNA, the CDR3 is TGTGCCAGTAGTATAGGCAGGAACTATGGCTACACCTTC. The whole variable domain, filled in from reference TRBV19 and TRBJ1-2, reads DGGITQSPKYLFRKEGQNVTLSCEQNLNHDAMYWYRQDPGQGLRLIYYSQIVNDFQKGDIAEGYSVSREKKESFPLTVTSAQKNPTAFYLCASSIGRNYGYTFGSGTRLTVV.

The genes are TRBV6-5 and TRBJ2-5; a possible D gene is TRBD1 (6 bases). Germline V gene lookup returns CDR1 MNHEY and CDR2 SVGAGI. V was pared by 2 bases and J by 1 base, with 8 bases between. There are 14 residues in the CDR3. DNA of the CDR3: TGTGCCAGCAGTTACATGGGGGCCCAAGAGACCCAGTACTTC. Its translation is CASSYMGAQETQYF.